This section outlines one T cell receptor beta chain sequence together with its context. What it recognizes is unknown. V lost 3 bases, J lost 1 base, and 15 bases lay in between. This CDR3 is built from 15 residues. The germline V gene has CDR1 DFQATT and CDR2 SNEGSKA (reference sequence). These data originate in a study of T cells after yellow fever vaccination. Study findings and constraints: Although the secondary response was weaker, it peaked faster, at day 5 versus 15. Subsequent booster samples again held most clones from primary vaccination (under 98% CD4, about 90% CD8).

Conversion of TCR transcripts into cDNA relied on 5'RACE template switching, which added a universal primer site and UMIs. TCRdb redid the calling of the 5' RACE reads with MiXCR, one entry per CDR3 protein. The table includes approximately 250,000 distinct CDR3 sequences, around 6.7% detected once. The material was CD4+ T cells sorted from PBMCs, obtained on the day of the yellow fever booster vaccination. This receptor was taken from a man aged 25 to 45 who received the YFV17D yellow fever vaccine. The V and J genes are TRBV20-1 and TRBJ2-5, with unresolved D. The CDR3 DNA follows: TGCAGTGCTAGTGGAGCGAGTGTCCTCCAAGAGACCCAGTACTTC. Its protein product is CSASGASVLQETQYF.